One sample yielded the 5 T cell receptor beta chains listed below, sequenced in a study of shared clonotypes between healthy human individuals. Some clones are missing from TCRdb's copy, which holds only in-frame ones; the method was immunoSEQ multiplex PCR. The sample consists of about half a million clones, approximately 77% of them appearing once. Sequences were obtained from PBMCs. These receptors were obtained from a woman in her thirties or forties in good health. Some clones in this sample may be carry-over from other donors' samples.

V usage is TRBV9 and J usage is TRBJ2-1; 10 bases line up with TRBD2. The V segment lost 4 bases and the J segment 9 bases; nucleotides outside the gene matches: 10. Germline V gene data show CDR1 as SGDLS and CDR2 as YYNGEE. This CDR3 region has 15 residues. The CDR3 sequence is CASSLTSGAHGEQFF. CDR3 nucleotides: TGTGCCAGCAGCCTCACTAGCGGGGCCCACGGTGAGCAGTTCTTC.

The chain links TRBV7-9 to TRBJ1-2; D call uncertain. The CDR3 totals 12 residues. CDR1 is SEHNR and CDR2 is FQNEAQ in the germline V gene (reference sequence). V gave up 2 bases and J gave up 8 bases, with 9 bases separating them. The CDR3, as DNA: TGTGCCAGCAGCTTAAAGGGAGAAGGCTACACCTTC. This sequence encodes CASSLKGEGYTF. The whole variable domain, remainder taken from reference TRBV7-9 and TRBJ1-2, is DTGVSQNPRHKITKRGQNVTFRCDPISEHNRLYWYRQTLGQGPEFLTYFQNEAQLEKSRLLSDRFSAERPKGSFSTLEIQRTEQGDSAMYLCASSLKGEGYTFGSGTRLTVV.

This CDR3 reads CASRNDYRGRWEKLFF. In DNA, the CDR3 is TGCGCCAGCAGAAACGACTACAGGGGGAGATGGGAAAAACTGTTTTTT. The J gene is TRBJ1-4, the V gene TRBV10-2; 8 bases align to TRBD1. From germline, CDR1 is WSHSY and CDR2 SAAADI. This CDR3 is built from 16 residues. The J segment lost 8 bases and the V segment lost 6 bases, leaving 14 bases of the junction unmatched.

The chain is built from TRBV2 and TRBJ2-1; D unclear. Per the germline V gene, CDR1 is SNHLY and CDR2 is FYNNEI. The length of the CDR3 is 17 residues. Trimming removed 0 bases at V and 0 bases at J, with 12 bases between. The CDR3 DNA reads TGTGCCAGCAGTGAAGCGGCCTGGGTTAGCTCCTACAATGAGCAGTTCTTC. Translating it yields CASSEAAWVSSYNEQFF.

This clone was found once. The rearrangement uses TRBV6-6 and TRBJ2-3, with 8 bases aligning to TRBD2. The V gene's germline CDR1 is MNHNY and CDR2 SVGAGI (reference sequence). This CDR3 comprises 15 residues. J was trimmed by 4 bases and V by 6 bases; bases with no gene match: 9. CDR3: CASSSIAGRADTQYF. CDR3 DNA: TGTGCCAGCAGCTCAATAGCGGGACGGGCAGATACGCAGTATTTT.